The T cell receptor beta chain under discussion was sequenced for a study of glioma-infiltrating T cells. Turning to this clonotype: No antigen is known for it. It may be a read error: a sequence one base away is much more abundant.

General study findings and limits: Very few CDR3 sequences were shared between tissue and blood.

Germline loops: CDR1 SNHLY, CDR2 FYNNEI. This CDR3 has 15 residues. The V and J ends lost 5 bases and 4 bases respectively, with 15 bases between them. Using RNA template, CDR3s of TCR alpha and beta were amplified with iRepertoire arm-PCR. One-step reverse transcription and amplification started from around 100-400 ng of tissue mRNA or PBMC total RNA. TCRdb called the multiplex PCR reads again in MiXCR, with one record for every CDR3 protein. The profile shows approximately 100,000 distinct CDR3 sequences, roughly 30% of them singletons. The rearrangement joins TRBV2 to TRBJ1-5; D gene ambiguous. Sequences were obtained from glioma tissue, nonneoplastic brain tissue, or PBMCs (not recorded which). This clonotype was sampled from a human donor with low-grade glioma or glioblastoma, undergoing nonglioma brain surgery, or in good health (not recorded which). As DNA, the CDR3 is TGTGCCAGCAGTCAACAGATAGGGCGAAATCAGCCCCAGCATTTT. Its protein product is CASSQQIGRNQPQHF.